The rows below give T cell receptor beta chains drawn from one sample of a study of CD8 T cells in Susac syndrome. TCRdb used MiXCR to reprocess the immunoSEQ multiplex PCR reads, holding one entry per CDR3 protein. The repertoire holds roughly 250,000 distinct CDR3 sequences, 90% to 96% seen once, with approximately 0.094% in the top ten. Sequenced sample: CD4+ T cells from PBMCs. All receptors come from a human donor with Susac syndrome. CDR3s include the opening cysteine and the closing phenylalanine or tryptophan. Clone size is given for some rows only: seen once, a few or many times, or a class if the clone is expanded.

cdr3_aa	v_call	clone_size	j_call
CASSFTSGVAYNEQFF	TRBV6-5	-	TRBJ2-1
CASSPLAGGTHEQYF	TRBV13	-	TRBJ2-7
CASTPGHLGGRVRTQYF	TRBV28	-	TRBJ2-5
CAWSVTIGQYF	TRBV30	-	TRBJ2-7
CASSPVLVGGNEKLFF	TRBV4-1	-	TRBJ1-4
CASSLAPGQNYNGYTF	TRBV27	once	TRBJ1-2
CASSPPSYEQYF	TRBV27	few	TRBJ2-7
CASSQDTRGDEQFF	TRBV3-1	-	TRBJ2-1
CASNRGTGELFF	TRBV6-5	-	TRBJ2-2
CSARTSLAGDIQYF	TRBV20-1	-	TRBJ2-4
CASSYSIGTKRSEQYF	TRBV6-5	-	TRBJ2-7
CSAAPTGLNTEAFF	TRBV29-1	-	TRBJ1-1
CASRREGPHEQFF	TRBV2	-	TRBJ2-1
CASSPGQLTGELFF	TRBV5-1	-	TRBJ2-2